The 2 T cell receptor beta chains below come from one sample, sequenced in a study of T cells in Graves' hyperthyroidism and ophthalmopathy (dated by TCRdb to the late 2010s). The library was produced with multiplex PCR. Sequencing instrument: Illumina HiSeq 2000. The TCR beta CDR3 regions were amplified from the RNA transcripts. The first round of RT-PCR for the TCR CDR3 was performed with the HTBI primer set and the Qiagen OneStep RT-PCR kit. TCRdb applied fastp at Q25 and MiXCR to the public reads, then kept only in-frame beta chains. Each CDR3 protein appears once, grouped with its most common genes and DNA. The sample contains about 840,000 distinct CDR3 sequences, 38% of them found a single time. 7.5% to 9.5% of the sample rests with the top ten. What was sequenced was blood. All receptors derive from a young man with Graves' hyperthyroidism.

The sample holds a few counts of this clonotype. V usage is TRBV20-1 and J usage is TRBJ2-5, with TRBD1 identical over 7 bases. J lost 5 bases, V lost 0 bases, and 9 bases had no gene match. The length of the CDR3 is 15 residues. Germline-derived CDR1 and CDR2 are DFQATT and SNEGSKA (reference sequence). The CDR3 sequence: CSARDPRGGKETQYF. CDR3 nucleotides: TGCAGTGCTAGAGACCCGAGAGGGGGCAAGGAGACCCAGTACTTC.

This clonotype was counted a few times. This rearrangement joins TRBV11-3 to TRBJ2-7, with D possibly TRBD1 on 5 matching bases. The CDR3 is made up of 12 amino acids. Germline-derived CDR1 and CDR2 are SGHNT and YENEEA. V was trimmed by 5 bases and J by 5 bases, leaving 10 bases between them. The CDR3 nucleotides read TGTGCCAGCAGCACACAGGAGAACGAGCAGTACTTC. Its translation: CASSTQENEQYF. Looking up the rest from reference TRBV11-3 and TRBJ2-7 gives the full variable domain: EAGVVQSPRYKIIEKKQPVAFWCNPISGHNTLYWYLQNLGQGPELLIRYENEEAVDDSQLPKDRFSAERLKGVDSTLKIQPAELGDSAVYLCASSTQENEQYFGPGTRLTVT.